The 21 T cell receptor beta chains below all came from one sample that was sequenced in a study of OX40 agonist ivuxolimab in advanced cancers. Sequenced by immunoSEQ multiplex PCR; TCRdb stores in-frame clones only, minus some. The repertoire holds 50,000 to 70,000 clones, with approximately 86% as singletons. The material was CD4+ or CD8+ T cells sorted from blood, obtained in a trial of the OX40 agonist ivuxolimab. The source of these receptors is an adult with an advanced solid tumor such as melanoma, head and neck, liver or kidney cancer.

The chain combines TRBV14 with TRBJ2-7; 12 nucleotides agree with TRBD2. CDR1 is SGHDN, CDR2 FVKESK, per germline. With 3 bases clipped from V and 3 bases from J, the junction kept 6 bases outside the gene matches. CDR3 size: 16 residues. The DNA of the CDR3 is TGTGCCAGCAGCCACGCCGGACTAGCGGGAAGCTACGAGCAGTACTTC. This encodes CASSHAGLAGSYEQYF.

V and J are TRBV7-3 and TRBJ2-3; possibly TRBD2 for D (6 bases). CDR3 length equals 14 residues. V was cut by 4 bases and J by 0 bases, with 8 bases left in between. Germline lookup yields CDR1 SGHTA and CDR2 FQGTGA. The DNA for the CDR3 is TGTGCCAGCAGCTCCGCGGGGAGCACAGATACGCAGTATTTT. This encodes CASSSAGSTDTQYF.

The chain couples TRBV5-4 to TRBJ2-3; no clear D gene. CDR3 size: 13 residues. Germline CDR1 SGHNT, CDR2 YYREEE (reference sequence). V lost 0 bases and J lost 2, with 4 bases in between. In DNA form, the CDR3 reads TGTGCCAGCAGCTTGGTCAACACAGATACGCAGTATTTT. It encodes CASSLVNTDTQYF.

The DNA of the CDR3 is TGTGCCAGTAGTATTAGGAGGGCACAGAGAAATGAAAAACTGTTTTTT. It yields the protein CASSIRRAQRNEKLFF. The chain joins TRBV19 to TRBJ1-4; D not resolved. Germline V lookup: CDR1 LNHDA, CDR2 SQIVND (reference sequence). Deletions cut 3 bases from V and 5 bases from J, with 16 bases between. The CDR3 loop spans 16 amino acids.

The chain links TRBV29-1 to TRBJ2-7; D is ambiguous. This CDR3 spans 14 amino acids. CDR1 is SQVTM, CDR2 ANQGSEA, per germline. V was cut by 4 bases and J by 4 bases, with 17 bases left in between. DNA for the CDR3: TGCAGCGTTGGTAGCCGGGTGTATGGTTACGAGCAGTACTTC. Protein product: CSVGSRVYGYEQYF.

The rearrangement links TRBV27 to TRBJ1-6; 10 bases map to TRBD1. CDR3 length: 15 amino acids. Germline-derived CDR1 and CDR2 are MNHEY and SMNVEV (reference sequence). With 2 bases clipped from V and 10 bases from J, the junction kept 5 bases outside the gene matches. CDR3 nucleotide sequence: TGTGCCAGCAGTTTAGCCGGGACAGGGGCCTCACCCCTCCACTTT. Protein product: CASSLAGTGASPLHF.

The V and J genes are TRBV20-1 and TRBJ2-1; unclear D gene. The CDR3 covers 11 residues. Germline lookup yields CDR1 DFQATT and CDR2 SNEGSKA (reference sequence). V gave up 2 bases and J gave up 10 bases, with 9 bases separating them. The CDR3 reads CSARRQREQFF. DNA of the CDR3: TGCAGTGCTAGACGGCAGAGGGAGCAGTTCTTC.

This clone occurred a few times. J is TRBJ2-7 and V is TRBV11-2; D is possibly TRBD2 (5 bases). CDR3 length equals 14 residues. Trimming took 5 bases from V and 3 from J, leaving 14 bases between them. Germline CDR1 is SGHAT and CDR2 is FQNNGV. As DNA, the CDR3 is TGTGCCAGCAGCACCCTCCGGGGAATCTACGAGCAGTACTTC. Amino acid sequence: CASSTLRGIYEQYF.

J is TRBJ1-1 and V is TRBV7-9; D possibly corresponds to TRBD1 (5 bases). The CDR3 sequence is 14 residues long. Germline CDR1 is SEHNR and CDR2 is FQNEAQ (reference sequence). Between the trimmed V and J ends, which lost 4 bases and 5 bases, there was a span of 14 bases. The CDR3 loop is CASSSFRDPTEAFF. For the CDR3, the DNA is TGTGCCAGCAGCTCATTCAGGGATCCTACTGAAGCTTTCTTT.

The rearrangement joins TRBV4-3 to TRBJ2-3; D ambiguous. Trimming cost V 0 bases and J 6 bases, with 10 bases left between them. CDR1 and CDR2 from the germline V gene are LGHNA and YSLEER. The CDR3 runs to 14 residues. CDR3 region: CASSQDPSSDTQYF. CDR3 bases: TGCGCCAGCAGCCAAGATCCGTCTAGTGATACGCAGTATTTT.

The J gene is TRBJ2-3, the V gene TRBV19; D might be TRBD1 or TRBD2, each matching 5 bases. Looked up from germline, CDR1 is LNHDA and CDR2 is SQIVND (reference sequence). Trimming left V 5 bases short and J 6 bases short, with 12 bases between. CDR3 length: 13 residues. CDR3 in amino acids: CASSSGQYDTQYF. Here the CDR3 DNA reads TGTGCCAGTAGTTCGGGGCAGTACGATACGCAGTATTTT.

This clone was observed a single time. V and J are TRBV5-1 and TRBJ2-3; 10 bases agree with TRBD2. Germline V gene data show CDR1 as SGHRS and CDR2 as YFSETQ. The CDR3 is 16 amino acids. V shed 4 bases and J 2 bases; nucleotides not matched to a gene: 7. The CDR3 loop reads CASSTPGLAPTDTQYF. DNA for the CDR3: TGCGCCAGCAGCACACCGGGACTAGCGCCCACAGATACGCAGTATTTT.

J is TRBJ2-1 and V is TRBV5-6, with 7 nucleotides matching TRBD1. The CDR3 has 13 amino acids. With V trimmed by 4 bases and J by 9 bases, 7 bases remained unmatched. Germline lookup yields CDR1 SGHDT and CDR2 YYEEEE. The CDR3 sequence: CASSVRDRIEQFF. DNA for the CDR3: TGTGCCAGCAGCGTCCGGGACAGAATTGAGCAGTTCTTC.

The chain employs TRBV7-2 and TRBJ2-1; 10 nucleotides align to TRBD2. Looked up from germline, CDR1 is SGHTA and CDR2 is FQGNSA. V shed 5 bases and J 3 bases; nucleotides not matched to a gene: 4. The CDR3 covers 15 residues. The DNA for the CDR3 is TGTGCCAGCAGCCTTAGCGGGGGGCTCTACAATGAGCAGTTCTTC. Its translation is CASSLSGGLYNEQFF.

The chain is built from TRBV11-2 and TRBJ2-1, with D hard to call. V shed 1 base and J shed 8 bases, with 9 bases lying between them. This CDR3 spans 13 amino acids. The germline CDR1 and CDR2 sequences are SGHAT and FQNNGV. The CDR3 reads CASSLGPFHEQFF. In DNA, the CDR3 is TGTGCCAGCAGCTTAGGTCCGTTCCATGAGCAGTTCTTC.

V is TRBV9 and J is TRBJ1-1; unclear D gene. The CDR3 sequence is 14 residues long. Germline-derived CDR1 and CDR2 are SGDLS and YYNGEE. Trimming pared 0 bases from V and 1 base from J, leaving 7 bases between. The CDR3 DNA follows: TGTGCCAGCAGCGTAGTCGCGGAGAACACTGAAGCTTTCTTT. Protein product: CASSVVAENTEAFF.

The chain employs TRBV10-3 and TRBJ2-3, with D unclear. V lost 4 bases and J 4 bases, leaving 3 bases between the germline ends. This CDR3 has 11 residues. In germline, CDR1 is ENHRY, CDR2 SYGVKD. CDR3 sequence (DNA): TGTGCCATCAGTGCGGCAGATACGCAGTATTTT. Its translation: CAISAADTQYF.

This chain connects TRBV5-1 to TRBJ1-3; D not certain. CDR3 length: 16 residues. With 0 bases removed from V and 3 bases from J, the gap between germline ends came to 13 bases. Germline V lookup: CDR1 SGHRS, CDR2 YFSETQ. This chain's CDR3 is CASSLAGLDLGNTIYF. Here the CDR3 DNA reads TGCGCCAGCAGCTTGGCCGGCTTGGACCTTGGAAACACCATATATTTT.

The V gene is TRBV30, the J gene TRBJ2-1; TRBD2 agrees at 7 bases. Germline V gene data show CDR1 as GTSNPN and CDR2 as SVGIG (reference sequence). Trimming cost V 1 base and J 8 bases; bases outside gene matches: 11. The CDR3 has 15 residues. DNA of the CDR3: TGTGCCTGGAGTGATGGACTAGGTGTATCCTATGAGCAGTTCTTC. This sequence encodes CAWSDGLGVSYEQFF.

The CDR3: CASSQSQGKYTDTQYF. The DNA for the CDR3 is TGCGCCAGCAGTCAATCTCAGGGGAAGTACACAGATACGCAGTATTTT. The chain links TRBV23-1 to TRBJ2-3; a possible D gene is TRBD1 (6 bases). TRBV23-1 is an ORF; its function is uncertain. The ends were cut back, 0 bases at V and 2 bases at J, with 12 bases in the middle. This CDR3 has 16 amino acids.

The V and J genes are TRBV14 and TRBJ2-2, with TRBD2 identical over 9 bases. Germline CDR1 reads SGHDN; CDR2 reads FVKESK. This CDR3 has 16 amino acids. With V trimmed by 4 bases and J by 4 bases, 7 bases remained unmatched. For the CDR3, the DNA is TGTGCCAGCAGCCGAGATAGCGGGAGCGTCACCGGGGAGCTGTTTTTT. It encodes CASSRDSGSVTGELFF.